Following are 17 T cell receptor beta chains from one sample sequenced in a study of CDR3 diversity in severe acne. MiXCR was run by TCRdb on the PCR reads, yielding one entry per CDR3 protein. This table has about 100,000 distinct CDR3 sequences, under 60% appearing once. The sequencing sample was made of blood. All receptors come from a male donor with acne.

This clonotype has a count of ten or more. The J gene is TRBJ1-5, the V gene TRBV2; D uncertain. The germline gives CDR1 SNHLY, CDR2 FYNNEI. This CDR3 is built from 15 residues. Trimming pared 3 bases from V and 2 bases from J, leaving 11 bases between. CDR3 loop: CASSEGLSGNQPQHF. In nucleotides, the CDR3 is TGTGCCAGCAGTGAGGGGTTGAGCGGCAATCAGCCCCAGCATTTT. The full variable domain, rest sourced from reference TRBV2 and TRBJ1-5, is EPEVTQTPSHQVTQMGQEVILRCVPISNHLYFYWYRQILGQKVEFLVSFYNNEISEKSEIFDDQFSVERPDGSNFTLKIRSTKLEDSAMYFCASSEGLSGNQPQHFGDGTRLSIL.

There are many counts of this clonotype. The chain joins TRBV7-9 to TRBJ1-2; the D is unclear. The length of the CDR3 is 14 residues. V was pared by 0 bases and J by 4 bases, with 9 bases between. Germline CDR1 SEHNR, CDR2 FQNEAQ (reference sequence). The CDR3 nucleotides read TGTGCCAGCAGCTTAGCCGGGGTCAGCTATGGCTACACCTTC. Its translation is CASSLAGVSYGYTF.

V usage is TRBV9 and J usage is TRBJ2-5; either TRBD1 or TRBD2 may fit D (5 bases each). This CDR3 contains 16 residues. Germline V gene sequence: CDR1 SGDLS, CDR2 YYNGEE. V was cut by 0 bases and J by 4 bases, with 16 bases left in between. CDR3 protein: CASSVEGDSGRETQYF. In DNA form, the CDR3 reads TGTGCCAGCAGCGTAGAAGGCGATTCGGGACGAGAGACCCAGTACTTC.

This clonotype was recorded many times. Here the CDR3 reads CASGQQGKKAFF. CDR3 sequence (DNA): TGTGCCAGCGGACAGCAGGGGAAGAAAGCTTTCTTT. The chain carries TRBV9 and TRBJ1-1, with D possibly being TRBD1 (6 bases). With 7 bases removed from V and 9 bases from J, the gap between germline ends came to 16 bases. The CDR3 length is 12 residues. Germline lookup yields CDR1 SGDLS and CDR2 YYNGEE.

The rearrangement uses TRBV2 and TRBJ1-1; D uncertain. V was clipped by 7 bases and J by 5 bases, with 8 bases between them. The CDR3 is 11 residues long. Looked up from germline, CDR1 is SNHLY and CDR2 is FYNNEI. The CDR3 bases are TGTGCCAGCATAGGCGGGACTGAAGCTTTCTTT. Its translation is CASIGGTEAFF.

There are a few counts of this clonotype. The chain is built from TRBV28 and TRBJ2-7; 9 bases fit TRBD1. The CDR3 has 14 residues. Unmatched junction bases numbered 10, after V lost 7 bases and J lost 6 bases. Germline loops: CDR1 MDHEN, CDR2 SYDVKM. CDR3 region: CASTKPGQGPEQYF. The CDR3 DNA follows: TGTGCCAGCACCAAACCGGGACAGGGACCCGAGCAGTACTTC.

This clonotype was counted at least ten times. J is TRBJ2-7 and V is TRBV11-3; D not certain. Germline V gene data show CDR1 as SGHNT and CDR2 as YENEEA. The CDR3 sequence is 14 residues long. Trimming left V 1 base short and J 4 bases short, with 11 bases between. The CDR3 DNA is TGTGCCAGCAGCTTAGGGACCCCCGGGTACGAGCAGTACTTC. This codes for CASSLGTPGYEQYF. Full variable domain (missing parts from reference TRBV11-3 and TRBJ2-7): EAGVVQSPRYKIIEKKQPVAFWCNPISGHNTLYWYLQNLGQGPELLIRYENEEAVDDSQLPKDRFSAERLKGVDSTLKIQPAELGDSAVYLCASSLGTPGYEQYFGPGTRLTVT.

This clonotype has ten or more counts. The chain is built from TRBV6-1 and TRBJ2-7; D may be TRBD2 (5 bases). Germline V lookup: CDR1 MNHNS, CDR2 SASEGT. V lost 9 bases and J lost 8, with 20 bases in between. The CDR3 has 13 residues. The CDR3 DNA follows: TGTGCCAGTCAACCTTCCCCCCGGGGTAAGCAGTACTTC. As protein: CASQPSPRGKQYF.

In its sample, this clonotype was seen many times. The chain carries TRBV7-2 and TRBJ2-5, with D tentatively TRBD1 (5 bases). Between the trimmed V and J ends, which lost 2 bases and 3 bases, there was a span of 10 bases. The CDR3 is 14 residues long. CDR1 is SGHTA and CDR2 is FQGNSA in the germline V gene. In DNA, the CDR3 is TGTGCCAGCAGCTTATACGGCAGGGAAGAGACCCAGTACTTC. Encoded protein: CASSLYGREETQYF.

The CDR3: CASSIGGVVNTEAFF. For the CDR3, the DNA is TGTGCCAGTAGTATAGGGGGTGTAGTGAACACTGAAGCTTTCTTT. This chain links TRBV19 with TRBJ1-1; no clear D gene. Germline V gene sequence: CDR1 LNHDA, CDR2 SQIVND (reference sequence). The CDR3 loop spans 15 amino acids. The V end was cut by 1 base, the J end by 0 bases, with 9 bases between.

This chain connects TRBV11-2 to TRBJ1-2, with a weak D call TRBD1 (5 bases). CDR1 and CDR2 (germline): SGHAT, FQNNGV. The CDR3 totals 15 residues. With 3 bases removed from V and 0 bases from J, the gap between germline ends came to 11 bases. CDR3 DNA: TGTGCCAGCAGCTTTTCGGGGCGAGCTAACTATGGCTACACCTTC. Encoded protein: CASSFSGRANYGYTF. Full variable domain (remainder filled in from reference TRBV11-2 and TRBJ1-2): EAGVAQSPRYKIIEKRQSVAFWCNPISGHATLYWYQQILGQGPKLLIQFQNNGVVDDSQLPKDRFSAERLKGVDSTLKIQPAKLEDSAVYLCASSFSGRANYGYTFGSGTRLTVV.

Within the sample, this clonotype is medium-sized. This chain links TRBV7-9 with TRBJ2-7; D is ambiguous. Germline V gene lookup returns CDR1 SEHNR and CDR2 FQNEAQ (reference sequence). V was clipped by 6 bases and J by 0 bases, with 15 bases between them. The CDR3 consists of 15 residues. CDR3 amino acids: CASSPARLSSYEQYF. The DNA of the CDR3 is TGTGCCAGCAGTCCTGCGAGATTGAGCTCCTACGAGCAGTACTTC.

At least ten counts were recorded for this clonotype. DNA of the CDR3: TGTGCCACTTGCTCATTTCGCAGCACAGATACGCAGTATTTT. It specifies CATCSFRSTDTQYF. The V call is TRBV15, the J call TRBJ2-3; D ambiguous. V was trimmed by 9 bases and J by 0 bases, leaving 13 bases between them. The germline CDR1 and CDR2 sequences are LNHNV and YYDKDF (reference sequence). There are 14 residues in the CDR3.

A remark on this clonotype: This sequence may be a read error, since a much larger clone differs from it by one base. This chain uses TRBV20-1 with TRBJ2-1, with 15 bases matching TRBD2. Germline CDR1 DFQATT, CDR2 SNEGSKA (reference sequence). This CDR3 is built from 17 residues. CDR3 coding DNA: TGCAGTGCCCCGGGACTAGCGGGAGGTTTTACATGGAATGAGCAGCTCTTC. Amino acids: CSAPGLAGGFTWNEQLF.

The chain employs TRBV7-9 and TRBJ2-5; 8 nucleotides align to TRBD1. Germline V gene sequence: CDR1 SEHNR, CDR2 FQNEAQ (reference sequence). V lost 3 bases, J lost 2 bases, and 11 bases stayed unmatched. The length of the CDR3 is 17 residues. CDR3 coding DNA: TGTGCCAGCAGCTTCCCCGGGGACAGGAGAACTCAAGAGACCCAGTACTTC. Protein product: CASSFPGDRRTQETQYF.

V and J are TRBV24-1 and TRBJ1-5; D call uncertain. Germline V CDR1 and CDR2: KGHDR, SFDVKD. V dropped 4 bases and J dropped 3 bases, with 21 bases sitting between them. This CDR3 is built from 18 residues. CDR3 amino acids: CATSDSRTVDGSNQPQHF. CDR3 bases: TGTGCCACCAGTGACTCAAGGACGGTGGACGGTTCCAATCAGCCCCAGCATTTT.

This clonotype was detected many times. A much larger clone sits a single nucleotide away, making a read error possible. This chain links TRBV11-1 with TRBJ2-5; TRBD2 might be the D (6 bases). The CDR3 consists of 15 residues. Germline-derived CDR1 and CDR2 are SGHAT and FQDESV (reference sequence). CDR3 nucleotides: TGTACCAGCAGCGTGCGGGGAGCGTCAAGTGAGACCCAGTACTTC. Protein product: CTSSVRGASSETQYF.